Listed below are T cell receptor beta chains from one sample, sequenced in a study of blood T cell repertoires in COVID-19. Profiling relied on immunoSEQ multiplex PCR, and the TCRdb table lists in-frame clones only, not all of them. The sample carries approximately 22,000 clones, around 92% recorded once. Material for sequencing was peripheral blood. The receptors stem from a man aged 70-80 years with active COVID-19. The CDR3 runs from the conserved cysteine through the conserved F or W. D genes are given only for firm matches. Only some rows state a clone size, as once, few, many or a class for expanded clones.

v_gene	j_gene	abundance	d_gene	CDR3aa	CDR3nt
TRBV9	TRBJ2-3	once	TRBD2	CASSVEDLAGDTDTQYF	TGTGCCAGCAGCGTAGAAGACCTAGCGGGAGACACAGATACGCAGTATTTT
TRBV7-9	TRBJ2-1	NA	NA	CASSLVETGGNEQFF	TGTGCCAGCAGCTTAGTTGAGACAGGCGGGAATGAGCAGTTCTTC
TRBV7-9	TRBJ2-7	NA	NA	CASSLALRRGSYEQYF	TGTGCCAGCAGCTTAGCGCTTCGCAGGGGCTCCTACGAGCAGTACTTC
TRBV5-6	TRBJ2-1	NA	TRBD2	CASSFPEREFSNEQFF	TGTGCCAGCAGCTTTCCAGAGCGGGAGTTTAGCAATGAGCAGTTCTTC
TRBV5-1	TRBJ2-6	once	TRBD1	CASSVTGQGAGGANVLTF	TGCGCCAGCAGCGTCACTGGACAGGGGGCCGGTGGGGCCAACGTCCTGACTTTC
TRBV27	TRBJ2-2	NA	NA	CASSPRRPGENTGELFF	TGTGCCAGCAGCCCTAGACGTCCCGGGGAGAACACCGGGGAGCTGTTTTTT
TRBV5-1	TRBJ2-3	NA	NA	CASSLEEDRADTQYF	TGCGCCAGCAGCTTGGAAGAGGATAGAGCAGATACGCAGTATTTT
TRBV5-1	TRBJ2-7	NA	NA	CASSFWQGGLYEQYF	TGCGCCAGCAGCTTCTGGCAGGGAGGTCTTTACGAGCAGTACTTC
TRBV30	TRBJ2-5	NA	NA	CAWSVGREKYF	TGTGCCTGGAGTGTAGGAAGGGAGAAGTACTTC
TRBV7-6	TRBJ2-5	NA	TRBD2	CASSKNRGGETQYF	TGTGCCAGCAGCAAAAATCGGGGGGGAGAGACCCAGTACTTC
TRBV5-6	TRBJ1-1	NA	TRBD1	CASSRYRGGTEAFF	TGTGCCAGCAGCAGATACAGGGGCGGCACTGAAGCTTTCTTT
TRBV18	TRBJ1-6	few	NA	CASSADRKNSPLHF	TGTGCCAGCTCAGCGGACAGAAAAAATTCACCCCTCCACTTT
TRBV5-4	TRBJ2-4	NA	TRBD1	CASSPQGAAKNIQYF	TGTGCCAGCAGCCCACAGGGGGCGGCCAAAAACATTCAGTACTTC
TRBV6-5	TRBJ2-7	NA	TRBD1	CASMRGQGATYEQYF	TGTGCCAGCATGAGGGGACAGGGGGCTACCTACGAGCAGTACTTC
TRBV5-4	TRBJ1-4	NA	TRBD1	CASSLAGTGGEKLFF	TGTGCCAGCAGCTTGGCGGGGACAGGGGGTGAAAAACTGTTTTTT
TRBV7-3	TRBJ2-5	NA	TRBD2	CASSLVPGGPETQYF	TGTGCCAGCAGCTTAGTTCCGGGGGGGCCAGAGACCCAGTACTTC
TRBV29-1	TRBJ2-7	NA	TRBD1	CSVAEGTGLYEQYF	TGCAGCGTTGCGGAGGGGACAGGGCTCTACGAGCAGTACTTC
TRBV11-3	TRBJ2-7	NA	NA	CASSPGSSYEQYF	TGTGCCAGCAGCCCAGGGTCCTCCTACGAGCAGTACTTC
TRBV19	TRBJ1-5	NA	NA	CASSIQGTNQPQHF	TGTGCCAGTAGTATTCAGGGCACGAATCAGCCCCAGCATTTT
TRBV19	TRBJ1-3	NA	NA	CASSITGSAGNTIYF	TGTGCCAGTAGCATCACAGGGAGTGCGGGAAACACCATATATTTT
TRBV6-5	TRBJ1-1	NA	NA	CASSYSSRVEAFF	TGTGCCAGCAGTTACTCCTCCAGGGTAGAAGCTTTCTTT
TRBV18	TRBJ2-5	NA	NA	CASSPRQQETQYF	TGTGCCAGCTCACCACGGCAGCAAGAGACCCAGTACTTC
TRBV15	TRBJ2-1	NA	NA	CATSRDRGQYNEQFF	TGTGCCACCAGCAGAGATAGAGGACAGTACAATGAGCAGTTCTTC
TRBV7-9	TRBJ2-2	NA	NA	CASSLAQAAGELFF	TGTGCCAGCAGCTTAGCTCAGGCCGCCGGGGAGCTGTTTTTT
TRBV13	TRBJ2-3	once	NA	CASSSPPDTQYF	TGTGCCAGCAGCTCCCCCCCGGATACGCAGTATTTT
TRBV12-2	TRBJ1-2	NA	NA	CASRSPAGGYTF	TGTGCAAGTCGCTCCCCTGCGGGCGGCTACACCTTC
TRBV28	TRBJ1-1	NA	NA	CASTKTGLVTEAFF	TGTGCCAGCACCAAAACAGGGTTGGTCACTGAAGCTTTCTTT
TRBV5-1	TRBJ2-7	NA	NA	CASSSSGQFGEQYF	TGCGCCAGCAGCTCCAGCGGACAGTTTGGAGAGCAGTACTTC
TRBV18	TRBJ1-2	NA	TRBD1	CASSSSTGTGRNGYTF	TGTGCCAGCTCATCTTCGACCGGGACAGGGAGGAATGGCTACACCTTC
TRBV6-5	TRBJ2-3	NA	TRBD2	CASTPGGPTDTQYF	TGTGCCAGCACTCCGGGGGGGCCAACAGATACGCAGTATTTT
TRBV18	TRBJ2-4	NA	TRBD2	CASSPGWGGKNIQYF	TGTGCCAGCTCCCCTGGTTGGGGGGGAAAAAACATTCAGTACTTC
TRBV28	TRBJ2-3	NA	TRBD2	CASSMFGGSSTDTQYF	TGTGCCAGCAGTATGTTTGGCGGGAGTAGCACAGATACGCAGTATTTT
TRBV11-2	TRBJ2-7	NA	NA	CASSLDYRVPSYEQYF	TGTGCCAGCAGCTTAGATTACCGGGTCCCCTCCTACGAGCAGTACTTC
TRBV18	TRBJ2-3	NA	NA	CASSPRGYGTDTQYF	TGTGCCAGCTCACCACGGGGCTATGGCACAGATACGCAGTATTTT
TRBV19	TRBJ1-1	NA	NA	CASSDPHGEGMNTEAFF	TGTGCCAGTAGTGACCCCCACGGGGAGGGGATGAACACTGAAGCTTTCTTT
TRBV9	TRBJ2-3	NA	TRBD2	CASSVVTRGRRGDPDTQYF	TGTGCCAGCAGCGTAGTTACTAGAGGACGGCGGGGGGATCCAGATACGCAGTATTTT
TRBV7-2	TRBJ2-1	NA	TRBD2	CASSLGTRSYNEQFF	TGTGCCAGCAGCTTAGGGACTAGATCCTACAATGAGCAGTTCTTC
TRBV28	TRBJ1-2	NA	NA	CASLPSSGNYGYTF	TGTGCCAGCTTGCCTAGCAGCGGAAACTATGGCTACACCTTC
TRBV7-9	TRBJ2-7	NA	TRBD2	CASSFTSGSYEQYF	TGTGCCAGCAGCTTTACTAGCGGCTCCTACGAGCAGTACTTC
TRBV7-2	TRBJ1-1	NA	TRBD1	CASSLDRKAFF	TGTGCCAGCAGCTTGGACAGGAAAGCTTTCTTT
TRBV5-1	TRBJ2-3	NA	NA	CASSLGALKLMSTQYF	TGCGCCAGCAGCTTGGGAGCACTTAAATTGATGAGTACGCAGTATTTT
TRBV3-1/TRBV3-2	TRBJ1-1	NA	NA	CASSQDRSGLNTEAFF	TGTGCCAGCAGCCAAGATCGATCGGGGTTGAACACTGAAGCTTTCTTT
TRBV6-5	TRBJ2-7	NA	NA	CASSYQGPSYEQYF	TGTGCCAGCAGTTACCAGGGGCCCTCCTACGAGCAGTACTTC
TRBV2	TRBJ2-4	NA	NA	CASSARLGRSALAKNIQYF	TGTGCCAGCAGTGCCAGGCTGGGGAGGTCCGCCTTAGCCAAAAACATTCAGTACTTC
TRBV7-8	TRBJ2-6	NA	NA	CASSFSSGANVLTF	TGTGCCAGCAGCTTTAGCTCTGGGGCCAACGTCCTGACTTTC
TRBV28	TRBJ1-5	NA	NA	CASTRDPGGQPQHF	TGTGCCAGCACTAGGGATCCGGGGGGTCAGCCCCAGCATTTT
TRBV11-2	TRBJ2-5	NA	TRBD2	CASSSGGGGRETQYF	TGTGCCAGCAGTTCAGGTGGGGGGGGAAGAGAGACCCAGTACTTC
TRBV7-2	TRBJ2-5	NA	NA	CASSLGAGVETQYF	TGTGCCAGCAGTTTAGGAGCAGGGGTTGAGACCCAGTACTTC
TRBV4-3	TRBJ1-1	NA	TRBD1	CASSLGTGRTEAFF	TGCGCCAGCAGCTTAGGGACAGGGAGGACTGAAGCTTTCTTT
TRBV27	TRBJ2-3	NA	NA	CASSFSIRGETQYF	TGTGCCAGCAGTTTTTCCATTCGGGGTGAGACGCAGTATTTT